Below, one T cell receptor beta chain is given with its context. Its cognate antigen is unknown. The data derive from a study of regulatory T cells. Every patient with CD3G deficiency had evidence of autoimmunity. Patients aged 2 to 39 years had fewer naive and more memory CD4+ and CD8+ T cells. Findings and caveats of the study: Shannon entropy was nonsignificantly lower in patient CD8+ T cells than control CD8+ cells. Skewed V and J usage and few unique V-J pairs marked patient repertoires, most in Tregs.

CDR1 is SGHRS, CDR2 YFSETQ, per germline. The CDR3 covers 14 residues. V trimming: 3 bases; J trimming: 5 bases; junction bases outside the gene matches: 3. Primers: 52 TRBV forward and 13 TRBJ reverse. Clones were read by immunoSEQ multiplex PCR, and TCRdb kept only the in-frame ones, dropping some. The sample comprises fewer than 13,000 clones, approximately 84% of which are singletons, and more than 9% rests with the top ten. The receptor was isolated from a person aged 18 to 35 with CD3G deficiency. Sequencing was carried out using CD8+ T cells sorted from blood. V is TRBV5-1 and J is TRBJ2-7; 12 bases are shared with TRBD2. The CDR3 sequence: CASSSTSGGDEQYF. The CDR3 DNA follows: TGCGCCAGCAGCTCGACTAGCGGGGGAGACGAGCAGTACTTC.